Shown below are 6 T cell receptor beta chains from a single sample sequenced in a study of control samples from healthy donors and cancer patients. Libraries were prepared by immunoSEQ multiplex PCR; TCRdb keeps only in-frame clonotypes and omits some of them. The repertoire holds some 49,000 clones, with approximately 90% as singletons. Specimen: PBMCs. The receptors here all came from a man under 40 with colorectal cancer.

This rearrangement joins TRBV7-8 to TRBJ2-7; TRBD1 agrees at 9 bases. Per germline, CDR1 SGHVS and CDR2 FQNEAQ. Losses at the gene ends were 1 base for V and 3 bases for J; bases not matched to a gene: 10. This CDR3 spans 17 amino acids. CDR3 protein: CASSLETGGTSHYEQYF. DNA of the CDR3: TGTGCCAGCAGCTTAGAGACAGGGGGTACGTCTCACTACGAGCAGTACTTC.

V is TRBV10-3 and J is TRBJ1-2, with 9 bases identical to TRBD1. V dropped 3 bases and J dropped 7; count of bases not matched to a gene: 9. This CDR3 contains 15 residues. Germline values: CDR1 ENHRY, CDR2 SYGVKD. DNA of the CDR3: TGTGCCATCAGTGATTCCACAGGGGGCGAACGTGGCTACACCTTC. Protein product: CAISDSTGGERGYTF.

The CDR3 DNA sequence: TGTGCCAGCAGCCAAGGCCTAAGACAGGGAGGAATCAGGGATGAGCAGTTCTTC. The encoded protein is CASSQGLRQGGIRDEQFF. The chain recombines TRBV14 with TRBJ2-1, with a possible D match to TRBD1 (7 bases). Trimming took 1 base from V and 8 from J, leaving 24 bases between them. This CDR3 contains 18 residues. CDR1 and CDR2 (germline): SGHDN, FVKESK.

This clone came up once. V usage is TRBV6-5 and J usage is TRBJ1-1, with 8 bases lining up with TRBD1. The CDR3 has 14 amino acids. Looked up from germline, CDR1 is MNHEY and CDR2 is SVGAGI. With V trimmed by 4 bases and J by 4 bases, 5 bases remained unmatched. Here the CDR3 DNA reads TGTGCCAGCAGTTGGGACAGGCAGGGCACTGAAGCTTTCTTT. It translates to CASSWDRQGTEAFF.

The rearrangement uses TRBV6-6 and TRBJ1-2; 7 nucleotides agree with TRBD1. Germline CDR1 reads MNHNY; CDR2 reads SVGAGI (reference sequence). Germline trimming cut 6 bases from V and 6 bases from J; bases unmatched to any gene: 13. CDR3 length: 15 residues. Here the CDR3 reads CASSYLFTGEHGYTF. The DNA for the CDR3 is TGTGCCAGCAGCTATCTTTTCACAGGGGAGCATGGCTACACCTTC.

The chain employs TRBV5-8 and TRBJ1-5; D ambiguous. Germline CDR1 is SGHTS and CDR2 is YDEGEE. This CDR3 contains 13 residues. V shed 0 bases and J shed 4 bases, with 5 bases lying between them. The CDR3 nucleotides are TGTGCCAGCAGCTTGGGGACTAATCAGCCCCAGCATTTT. It translates to CASSLGTNQPQHF.